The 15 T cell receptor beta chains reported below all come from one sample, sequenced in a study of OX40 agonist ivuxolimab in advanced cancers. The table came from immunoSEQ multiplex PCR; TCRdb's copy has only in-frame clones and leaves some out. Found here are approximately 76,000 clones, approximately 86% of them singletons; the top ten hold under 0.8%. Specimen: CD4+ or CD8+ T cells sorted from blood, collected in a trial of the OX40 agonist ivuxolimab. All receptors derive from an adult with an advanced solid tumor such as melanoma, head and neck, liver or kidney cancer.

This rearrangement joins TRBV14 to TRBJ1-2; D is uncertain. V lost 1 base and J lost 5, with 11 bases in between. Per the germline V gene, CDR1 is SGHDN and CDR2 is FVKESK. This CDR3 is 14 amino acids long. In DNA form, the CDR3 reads TGTGCCAGCAGCCAAGTGCGGTCTGGGTATGGCTACACCTTC. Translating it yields CASSQVRSGYGYTF.

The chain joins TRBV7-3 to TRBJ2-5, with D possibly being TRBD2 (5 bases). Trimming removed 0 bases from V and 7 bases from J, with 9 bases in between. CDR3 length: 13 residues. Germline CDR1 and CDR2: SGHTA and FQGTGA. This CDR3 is CASSLTPAGTQYF. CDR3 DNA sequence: TGTGCCAGCAGCTTAACCCCCGCGGGGACCCAGTACTTC. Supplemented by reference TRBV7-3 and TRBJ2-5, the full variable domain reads GAGVSQTPSNKVTEKGKYVELRCDPISGHTALYWYRQSLGQGPEFLIYFQGTGAADDSGLPNDRFFAVRPEGSVSTLKIQRTERGDSAVYLCASSLTPAGTQYFGPGTRLLVL.

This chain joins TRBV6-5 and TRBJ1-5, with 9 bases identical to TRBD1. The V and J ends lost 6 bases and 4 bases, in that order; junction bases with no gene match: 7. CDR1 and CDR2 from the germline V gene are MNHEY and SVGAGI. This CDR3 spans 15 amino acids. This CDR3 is CASSSDRGGNQPQHF. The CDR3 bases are TGTGCCAGCAGCTCGGACAGGGGCGGGAATCAGCCCCAGCATTTT.

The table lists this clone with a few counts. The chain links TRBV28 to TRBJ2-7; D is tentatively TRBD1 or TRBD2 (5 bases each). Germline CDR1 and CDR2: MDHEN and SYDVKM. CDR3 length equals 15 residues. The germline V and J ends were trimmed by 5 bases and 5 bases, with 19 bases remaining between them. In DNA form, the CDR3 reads TGTGCCAGCAGTCTCACGGGACGGATGGGGCACGAGCAGTACTTC. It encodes CASSLTGRMGHEQYF.

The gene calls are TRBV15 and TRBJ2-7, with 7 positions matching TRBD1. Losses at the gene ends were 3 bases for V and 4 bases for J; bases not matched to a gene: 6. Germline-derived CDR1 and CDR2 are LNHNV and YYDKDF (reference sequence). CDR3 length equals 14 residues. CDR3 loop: CATSSRQGVYEQYF. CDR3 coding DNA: TGTGCCACCAGCAGCCGACAGGGTGTGTACGAGCAGTACTTC.

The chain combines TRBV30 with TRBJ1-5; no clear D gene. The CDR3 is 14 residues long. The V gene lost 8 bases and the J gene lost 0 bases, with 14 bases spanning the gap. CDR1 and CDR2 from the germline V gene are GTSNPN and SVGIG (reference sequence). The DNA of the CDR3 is TGTGCCAGGATACCACGGCATAGCAATCAGCCCCAGCATTTT. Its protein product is CARIPRHSNQPQHF.

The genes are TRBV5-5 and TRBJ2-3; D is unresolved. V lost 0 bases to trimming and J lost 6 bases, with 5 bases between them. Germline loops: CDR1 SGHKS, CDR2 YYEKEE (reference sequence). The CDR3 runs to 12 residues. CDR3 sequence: CASSLEPDTQYF. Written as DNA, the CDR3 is TGTGCCAGCAGCTTGGAACCGGATACGCAGTATTTT.

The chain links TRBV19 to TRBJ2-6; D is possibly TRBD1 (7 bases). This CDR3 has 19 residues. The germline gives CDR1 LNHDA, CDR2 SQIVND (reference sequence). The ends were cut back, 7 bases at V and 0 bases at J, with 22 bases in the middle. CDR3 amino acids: CASTGGFLLPTSGANVLTF. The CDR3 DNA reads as TGTGCCAGTACAGGGGGGTTTCTGTTACCAACCTCTGGGGCCAACGTCCTGACTTTC.

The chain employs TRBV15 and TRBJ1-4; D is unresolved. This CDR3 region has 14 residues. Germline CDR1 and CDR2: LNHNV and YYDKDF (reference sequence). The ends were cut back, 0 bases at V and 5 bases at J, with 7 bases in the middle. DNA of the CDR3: TGTGCCACCAGCAGAGATCAGGCGAATGAAAAACTGTTTTTT. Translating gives CATSRDQANEKLFF.

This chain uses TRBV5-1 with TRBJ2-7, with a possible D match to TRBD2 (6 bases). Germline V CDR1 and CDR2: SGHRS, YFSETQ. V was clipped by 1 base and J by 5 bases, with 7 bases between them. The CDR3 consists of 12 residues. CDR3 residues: CASSLPGDEQYF. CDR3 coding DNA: TGCGCCAGCAGCTTGCCGGGGGACGAGCAGTACTTC.

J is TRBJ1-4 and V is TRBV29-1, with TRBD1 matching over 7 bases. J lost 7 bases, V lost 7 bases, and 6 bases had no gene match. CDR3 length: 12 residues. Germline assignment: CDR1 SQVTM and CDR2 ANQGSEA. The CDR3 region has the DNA TGCAGCGGACGACAGGGCGGTGAAAAACTGTTTTTT. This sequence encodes CSGRQGGEKLFF. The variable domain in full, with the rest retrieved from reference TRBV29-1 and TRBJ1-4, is SAVISQKPSRDICQRGTSLTIQCQVDSQVTMMFWYRQQPGQSLTLIATANQGSEATYESGFVIDKFPISRPNLTFSTLTVSNMSPEDSSIYLCSGRQGGEKLFFGSGTQLSVL.

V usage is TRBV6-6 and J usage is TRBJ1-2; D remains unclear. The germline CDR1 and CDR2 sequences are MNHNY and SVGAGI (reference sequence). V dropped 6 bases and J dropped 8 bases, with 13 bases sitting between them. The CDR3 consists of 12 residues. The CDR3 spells CASRRDSVGYTF. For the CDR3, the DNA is TGTGCCAGCAGGCGGGATTCGGTCGGCTACACCTTC.

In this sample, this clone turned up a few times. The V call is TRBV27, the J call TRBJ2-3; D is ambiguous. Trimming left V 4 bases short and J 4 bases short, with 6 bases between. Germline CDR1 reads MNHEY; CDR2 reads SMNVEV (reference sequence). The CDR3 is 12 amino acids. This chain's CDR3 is CASSSRADTQYF. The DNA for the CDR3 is TGTGCCAGCAGTTCTAGGGCAGATACGCAGTATTTT.

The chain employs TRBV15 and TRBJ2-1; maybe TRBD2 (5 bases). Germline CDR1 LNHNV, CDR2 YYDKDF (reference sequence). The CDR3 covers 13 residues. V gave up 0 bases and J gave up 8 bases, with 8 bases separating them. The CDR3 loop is CATSRDEGHEQFF. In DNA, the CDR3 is TGTGCCACCAGCAGAGATGAGGGCCATGAGCAGTTCTTC.

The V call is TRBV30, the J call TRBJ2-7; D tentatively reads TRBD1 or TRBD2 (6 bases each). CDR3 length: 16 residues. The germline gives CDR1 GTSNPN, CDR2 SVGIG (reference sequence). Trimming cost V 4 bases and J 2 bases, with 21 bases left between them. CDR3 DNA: TGTGCCTGGACCCCCGGGGGCGTAGCGAACACCTACGAGCAGTACTTC. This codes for CAWTPGGVANTYEQYF.